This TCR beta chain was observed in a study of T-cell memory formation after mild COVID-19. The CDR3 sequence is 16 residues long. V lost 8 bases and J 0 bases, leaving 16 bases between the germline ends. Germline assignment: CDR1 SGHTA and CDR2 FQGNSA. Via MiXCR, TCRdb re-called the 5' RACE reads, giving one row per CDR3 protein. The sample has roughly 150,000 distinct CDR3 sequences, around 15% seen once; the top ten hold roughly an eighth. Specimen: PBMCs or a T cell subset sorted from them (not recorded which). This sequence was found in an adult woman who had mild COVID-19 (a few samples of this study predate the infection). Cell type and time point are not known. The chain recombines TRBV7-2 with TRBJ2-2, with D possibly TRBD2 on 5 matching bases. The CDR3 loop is CASRPRGPANTGELFF. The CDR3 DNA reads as TGTGCCAGCCGGCCCCGAGGGCCCGCGAACACCGGGGAGCTGTTTTTT.